Described below is a single T cell receptor beta chain sequence and its context. Its antigen is currently unknown. V dropped 0 bases and J dropped 0 bases, with 24 bases sitting between them. From germline, CDR1 is LGHNA and CDR2 YSLEER. The CDR3 spans 21 residues. This entry is derived from a study of T cell responses to AZD1222 COVID-19 vaccine. General observations from the study: In the spike-specific TCR repertoire, nearly half reportedly target unmutated variant regions. When two AZD1222 doses had been given, Spike-specific TCR breadth and depth rose. Clonal diversity was possibly underestimated, and the donors were mostly white British, with more females. Vaccine-associated CD4 TCRs spanned spike, dominant at 160-218 and 743-854.

Libraries were prepared by immunoSEQ multiplex PCR; TCRdb keeps only in-frame clonotypes and omits some of them. Seen here are fewer than 150,000 clones, 85% to 95% observed once, and the top ten hold approximately 5.3%. This rearrangement joins TRBV4-3 to TRBJ2-1; D is perhaps TRBD1 or TRBD2 (5 bases each). The material sequenced was peripheral blood, taken on day 0 of AZD1222 vaccination. This receptor was taken from an adult in good health. The chain's CDR3 is CASSQDWGYTPGPSSYNEQFF. In nucleotides, the CDR3 is TGCGCCAGCAGCCAAGATTGGGGCTACACCCCGGGGCCTAGCTCCTACAATGAGCAGTTCTTC.